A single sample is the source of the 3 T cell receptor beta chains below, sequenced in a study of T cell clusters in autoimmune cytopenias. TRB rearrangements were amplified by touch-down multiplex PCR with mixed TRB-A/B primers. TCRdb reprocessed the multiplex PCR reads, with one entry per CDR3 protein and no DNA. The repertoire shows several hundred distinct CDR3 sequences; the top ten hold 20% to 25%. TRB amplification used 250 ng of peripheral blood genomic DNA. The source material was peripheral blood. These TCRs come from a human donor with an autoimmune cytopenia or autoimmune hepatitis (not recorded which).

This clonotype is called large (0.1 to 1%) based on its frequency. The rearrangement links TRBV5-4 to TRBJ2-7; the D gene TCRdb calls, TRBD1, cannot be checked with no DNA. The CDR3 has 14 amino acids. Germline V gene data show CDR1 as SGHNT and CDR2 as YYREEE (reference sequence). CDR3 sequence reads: CASSLETASYEQYF.

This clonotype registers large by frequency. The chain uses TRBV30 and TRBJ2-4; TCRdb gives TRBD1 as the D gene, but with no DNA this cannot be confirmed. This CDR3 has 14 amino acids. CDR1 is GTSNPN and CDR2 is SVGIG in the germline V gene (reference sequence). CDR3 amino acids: CAWSGGAPKNIQYF.

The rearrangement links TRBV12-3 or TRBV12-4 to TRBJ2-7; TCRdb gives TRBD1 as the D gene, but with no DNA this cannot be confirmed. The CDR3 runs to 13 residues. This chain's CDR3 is CASSFGGSYEQYF.